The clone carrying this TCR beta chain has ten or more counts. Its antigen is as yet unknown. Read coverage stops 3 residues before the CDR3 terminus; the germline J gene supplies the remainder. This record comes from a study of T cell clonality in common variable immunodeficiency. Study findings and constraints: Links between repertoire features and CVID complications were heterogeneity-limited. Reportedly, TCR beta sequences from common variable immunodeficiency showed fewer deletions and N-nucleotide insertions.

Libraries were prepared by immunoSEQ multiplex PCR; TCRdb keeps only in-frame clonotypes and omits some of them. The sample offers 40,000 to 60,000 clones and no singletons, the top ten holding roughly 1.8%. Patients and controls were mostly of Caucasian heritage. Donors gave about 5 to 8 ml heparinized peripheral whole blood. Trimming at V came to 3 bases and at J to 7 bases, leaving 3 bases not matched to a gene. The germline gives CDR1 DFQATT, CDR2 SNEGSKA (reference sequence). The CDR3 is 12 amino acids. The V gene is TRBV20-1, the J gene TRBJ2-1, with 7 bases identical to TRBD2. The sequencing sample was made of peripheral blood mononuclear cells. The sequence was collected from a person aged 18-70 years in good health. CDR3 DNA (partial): TGCAGTGCTAGGAGCGGGGAAAATGAG. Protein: CSARSGENE. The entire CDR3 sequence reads CSARSGENEQFF.